The 11 T cell receptor beta chains in this list originate from one sample, sequenced in a study of cytomegalovirus exposure and HLA in healthy donors. The PCR had 60 Vbeta and 13 Jbeta primers. Method: immunoSEQ multiplex PCR; TCRdb's copy keeps in-frame clones and lacks some. The table records around 120,000 clones, about three quarters of them present only once. What was sequenced was PBMCs. The origin of the receptors is a human donor in good health.

The chain joins TRBV10-3 to TRBJ2-7, with D possibly matching TRBD1 (7 bases). Germline-derived CDR1 and CDR2 are ENHRY and SYGVKD. V shed 7 bases and J shed 7 bases, with 14 bases lying between them. The CDR3 loop spans 12 amino acids. The CDR3: CAINSRGDEQYF. CDR3 DNA: TGTGCCATCAATTCCAGGGGGGATGAGCAGTACTTC.

V and J are TRBV28 and TRBJ1-2; D unresolved. Trimming took off 6 bases at V and 7 bases at J, with 12 bases between the two ends. Germline V gene data show CDR1 as MDHEN and CDR2 as SYDVKM. The CDR3 sequence is 12 residues long. CDR3 DNA: TGTGCCAGCAGCACTGGGCGAACTGGCTACACCTTC. It translates to CASSTGRTGYTF.

V and J are TRBV7-9 and TRBJ2-7; 8 bases match TRBD2. Germline V gene data show CDR1 as SEHNR and CDR2 as FQNEAQ (reference sequence). The CDR3 is made up of 16 amino acids. V gave up 5 bases and J gave up 7 bases; unmatched junction bases: 16. CDR3 region: CASSPGERGLRREQYF. The CDR3 DNA is TGTGCCAGCAGCCCAGGAGAGCGGGGGCTCAGGAGGGAGCAGTACTTC.

The chain uses TRBV6-5 and TRBJ1-5; D unresolved. Trimming cost V 8 bases and J 6 bases, with 14 bases left between them. This CDR3 region has 13 residues. In germline, CDR1 is MNHEY, CDR2 SVGAGI. The CDR3 loop reads CASQRDGTQPQHF. The CDR3 DNA sequence: TGTGCCAGCCAGAGGGATGGTACTCAGCCCCAGCATTTT.

The chain recombines TRBV28 with TRBJ2-3, with 7 bases fitting TRBD2. This CDR3 spans 16 amino acids. The germline gives CDR1 MDHEN, CDR2 SYDVKM. The V gene end was trimmed by 8 bases and the J gene end by 5 bases; junction bases not matched to a gene: 16. The CDR3 here is CASAPWGGGRGDTQYF. The CDR3 coding sequence is TGTGCCAGCGCTCCCTGGGGCGGGGGACGGGGAGATACGCAGTATTTT. The full variable domain, with the rest looked up from reference TRBV28 and TRBJ2-3, is DVKVTQSSRYLVKRTGEKVFLECVQDMDHENMFWYRQDPGLGLRLIYFSYDVKMKEKGDIPEGYSVSREKKERFSLILESASTNQTSMYLCASAPWGGGRGDTQYFGPGTRLTVL.

The chain couples TRBV6-5 to TRBJ2-5; 8 nucleotides align to TRBD2. The last part of the DNA fits TRBJ2-7 better; the J call may be wrong. The germline V gene encodes CDR1 MNHEY and CDR2 SVGAGI. CDR3 size: 15 residues. CDR3: CASRATSGRTYEQYF. In DNA form, the CDR3 reads TGTGCCAGCAGAGCAACTAGCGGAAGAACCTACGAGCAGTACTTC.

The chain recombines TRBV4-1 with TRBJ2-1; 7 positions match TRBD2. This CDR3 region has 15 residues. V was clipped by 4 bases and J by 5 bases; unmatched bases: 8. Germline-derived CDR1 and CDR2 are MGHRA and YSYEKL. The CDR3 DNA is TGCGCCAGCAGCCTTGCGGGAGAAGAGAACAATGAGCAGTTCTTC. Its protein is CASSLAGEENNEQFF.

The chain joins TRBV6-1 to TRBJ1-5; TRBD1 matches 9 bases. J gave up 0 bases and V 4 bases, and 13 bases lay outside the gene matches. Germline V gives CDR1 MNHNS, CDR2 SASEGT. The CDR3 has 19 residues. The CDR3 bases are TGTGCCAGCAGTGCCGGACAGGGGAGCCTTACCTATAGCAATCAGCCCCAGCATTTT. Translation gives CASSAGQGSLTYSNQPQHF.

The chain carries TRBV5-1 and TRBJ2-5, with TRBD1 matching 8 bases. This CDR3 has 14 residues. With 7 bases clipped from V and 2 bases from J, the junction kept 7 bases outside the gene matches. Germline lookup yields CDR1 SGHRS and CDR2 YFSETQ. The CDR3 DNA sequence: TGCGCCAGCTACACAGGGGGACGGCAAGAGACCCAGTACTTC. It encodes CASYTGGRQETQYF.

The J gene is TRBJ2-5, the V gene TRBV4-2, with D possibly being TRBD1 (6 bases). The V gene lost 1 base and the J gene lost 2 bases, with 20 bases spanning the gap. This CDR3 comprises 18 residues. In germline, CDR1 is LGHNA, CDR2 YNFKEQ. DNA for the CDR3: TGTGCCAGCAGCCAAGGGGACCTCCGGGACACGCCTCAAGAGACCCAGTACTTC. Amino acid sequence: CASSQGDLRDTPQETQYF.

The chain combines TRBV29-1 with TRBJ2-1; D unresolved. CDR1 is SQVTM and CDR2 is ANQGSEA in the germline V gene. V lost 8 bases, J lost 4 bases, and 12 bases lay in between. The CDR3 contains 12 residues. The CDR3 DNA follows: TGCAGCCCCGTTTCCGAGTACAATGAGCAGTTCTTC. The encoded protein is CSPVSEYNEQFF.